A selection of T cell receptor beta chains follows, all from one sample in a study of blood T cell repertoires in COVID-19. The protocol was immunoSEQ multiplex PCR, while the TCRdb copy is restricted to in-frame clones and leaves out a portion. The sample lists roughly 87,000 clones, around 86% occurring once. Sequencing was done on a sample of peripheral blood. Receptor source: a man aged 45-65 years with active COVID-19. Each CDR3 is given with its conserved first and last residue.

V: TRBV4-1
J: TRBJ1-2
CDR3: CASTSLGGARNYGYTF

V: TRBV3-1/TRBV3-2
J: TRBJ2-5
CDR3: CASSRLATPDQETQYF

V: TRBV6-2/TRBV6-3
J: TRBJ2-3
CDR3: CASSYWSGASTDTQYF

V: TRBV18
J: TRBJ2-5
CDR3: CASSSGQKETQYF

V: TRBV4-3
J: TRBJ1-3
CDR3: CASSQGVVRGLGSGNTIYF

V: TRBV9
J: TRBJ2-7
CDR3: CASSVGEGATYEQYF

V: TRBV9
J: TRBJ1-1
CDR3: CASSGTVNTEAFF

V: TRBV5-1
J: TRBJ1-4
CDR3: CASSRDIVGNEKLFF

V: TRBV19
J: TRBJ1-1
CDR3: CASSLNTEAFF

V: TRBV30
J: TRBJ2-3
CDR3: CAWSAGTVDTQYF

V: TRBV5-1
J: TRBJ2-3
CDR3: CASSSWGADTQYF

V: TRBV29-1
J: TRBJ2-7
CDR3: CSGAGYRGSYEQYF

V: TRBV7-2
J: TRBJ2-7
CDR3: CASSPGTPRIEQYF

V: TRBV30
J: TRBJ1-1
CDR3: CAWSAQGSLNTEAFF

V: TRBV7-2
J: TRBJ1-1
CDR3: CASSPRTGMNTEAFF

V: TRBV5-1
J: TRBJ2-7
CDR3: CASSLVLGGGSYEQYF

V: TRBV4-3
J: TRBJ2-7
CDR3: CASSQEGLAGAYEQYF

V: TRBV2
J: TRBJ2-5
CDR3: CASLVGSGLETQYF

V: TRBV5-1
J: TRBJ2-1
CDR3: CASSRTSGVYNEQFF

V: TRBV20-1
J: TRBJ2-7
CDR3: CSASAVAGAAREQYF

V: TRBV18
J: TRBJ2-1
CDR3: CASSTGLAGSNEQFF

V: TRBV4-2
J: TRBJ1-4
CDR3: CASSQDGTGAKLFF

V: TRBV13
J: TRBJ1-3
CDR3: CASSRGQSGNTIYF

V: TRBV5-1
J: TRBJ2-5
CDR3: CASSQQGYQETQYF

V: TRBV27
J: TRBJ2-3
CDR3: CASGPTGGTDTQYF

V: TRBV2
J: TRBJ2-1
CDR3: CASTFSIIAGGPNEQFF

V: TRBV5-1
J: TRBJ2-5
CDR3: CASSLVGGQETQYF

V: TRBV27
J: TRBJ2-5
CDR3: CASSSGTGYQETQYF

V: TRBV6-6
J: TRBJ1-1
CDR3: CASSPNPSPGTEAFF

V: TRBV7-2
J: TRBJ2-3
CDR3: CASRQTSGRPPGYTDTQYF

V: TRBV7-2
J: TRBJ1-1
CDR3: CASSFQQNTEAFF

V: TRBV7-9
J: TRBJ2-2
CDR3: CASSPQPGTVSPAGELFF

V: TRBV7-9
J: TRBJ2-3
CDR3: CASSTTSDTQYF

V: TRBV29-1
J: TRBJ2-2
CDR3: CSVLGHLNTGELFF

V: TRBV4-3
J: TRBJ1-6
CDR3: CASSQQPRQGNPSPLHF

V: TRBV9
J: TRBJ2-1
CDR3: CASSVELAGGPYNEQFF

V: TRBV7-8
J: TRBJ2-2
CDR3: CASSLVAGNTGELFF

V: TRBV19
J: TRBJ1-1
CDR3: CASSSDRVNTEAFF

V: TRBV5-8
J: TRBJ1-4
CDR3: CASSSGTGSWANEKLFF

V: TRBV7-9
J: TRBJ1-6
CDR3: CASSLEQANNSPLHF

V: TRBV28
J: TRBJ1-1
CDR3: CASSQGTDLEAFF

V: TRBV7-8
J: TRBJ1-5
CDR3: CASSESVRGVQPQHF

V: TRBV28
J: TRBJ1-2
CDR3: CASRDSPNYGYTF

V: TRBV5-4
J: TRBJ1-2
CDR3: CASSPGQGAVNYGYTF

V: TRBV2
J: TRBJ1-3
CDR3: CASRNPRAGNTIYF

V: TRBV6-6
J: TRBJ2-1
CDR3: CASNRRGSSYNEQFF

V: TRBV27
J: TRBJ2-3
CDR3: CASSLGGQGDTQYF

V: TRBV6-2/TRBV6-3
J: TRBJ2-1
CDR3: CASSASRSGGINEQFF

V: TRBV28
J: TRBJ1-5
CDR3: CASSFRQSNNQPQHF

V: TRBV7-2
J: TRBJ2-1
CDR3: CASSLTRGGFYNEQFF

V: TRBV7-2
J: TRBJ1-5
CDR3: CASAGSGTGNQPQHF

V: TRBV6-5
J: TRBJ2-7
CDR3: CASRRRTRGRNEQYF